The 24 T cell receptor beta chains in this list originate from one sample, sequenced in a study of shared clonotypes between healthy human individuals. Assay: immunoSEQ multiplex PCR; the TCRdb copy retains only in-frame clones and omits some. The sample shows about 680,000 clones, around 72% of them seen only once. Sequencing input: memory CD4+ T cells sorted from blood. Subset noted: CD45RA-negative fraction. These receptors all come from a young woman in good health.

The V gene is TRBV4-1, the J gene TRBJ1-1; D might be TRBD1 (5 bases). The CDR3 is 16 residues long. Per the germline V gene, CDR1 is MGHRA and CDR2 is YSYEKL. Trimming pared 4 bases from V and 0 bases from J, leaving 15 bases between. In DNA, the CDR3 is TGCGCCAGCAGCCGAGGCCAGGGTACCATGAACACTGAAGCTTTCTTT. Translation gives CASSRGQGTMNTEAFF.

J is TRBJ1-1 and V is TRBV15; D is ambiguous. V was shortened by 8 bases and J by 7 bases, with 14 bases between the two germline ends. The germline gives CDR1 LNHNV, CDR2 YYDKDF (reference sequence). There are 12 residues in the CDR3. The CDR3 DNA is TGTGCCACCTCTCGGACTGGGAATGAAGCTTTCTTT. Residues: CATSRTGNEAFF.

The chain combines TRBV30 with TRBJ2-1, with 9 bases lining up with TRBD2. V shed 4 bases, J shed 7 bases, and the junction held 8 bases outside the gene matches. Germline values: CDR1 GTSNPN, CDR2 SVGIG (reference sequence). The CDR3 spans 14 residues. The CDR3 loop is CAWIRVAGVNEQFF. CDR3 bases: TGTGCCTGGATAAGAGTAGCGGGAGTTAATGAGCAGTTCTTC. Full variable domain (remainder filled in from reference TRBV30 and TRBJ2-1): SQTIHQWPATLVQPVGSPLSLECTVEGTSNPNLYWYRQAAGRGLQLLFYSVGIGQISSEVPQNLSASRPQDRQFILSSKKLLLSDSGFYLCAWIRVAGVNEQFFGPGTRLTVL.

V gene TRBV6-6 combines with J gene TRBJ2-3; weak D call: TRBD2 (6 bases). V lost 8 bases and J lost 1, with 13 bases in between. CDR1 MNHNY and CDR2 SVGAGI come from the germline V gene (reference sequence). The CDR3 has 14 residues. This CDR3 is CASDRGSGTDTQYF. CDR3 nucleotides: TGTGCCAGCGACCGGGGGTCCGGCACAGATACGCAGTATTTT.

The chain recombines TRBV7-9 with TRBJ2-7; 10 bases align to TRBD1. Germline values: CDR1 SEHNR, CDR2 FQNEAQ (reference sequence). The V and J ends lost 3 bases and 1 base, in that order; junction bases with no gene match: 3. The CDR3 length is 15 residues. CDR3 protein: CASSLTGGPSYEQYF. The DNA for the CDR3 is TGTGCCAGCAGCTTGACAGGGGGCCCATCCTACGAGCAGTACTTC. Complete variable domain (other parts from reference TRBV7-9 and TRBJ2-7): DTGVSQNPRHKITKRGQNVTFRCDPISEHNRLYWYRQTLGQGPEFLTYFQNEAQLEKSRLLSDRFSAERPKGSFSTLEIQRTEQGDSAMYLCASSLTGGPSYEQYFGPGTRLTVT.

The J gene is TRBJ2-5, the V gene TRBV28, with D possibly being TRBD1 or TRBD2 (6 bases each). This CDR3 region has 14 residues. Germline CDR1 is MDHEN and CDR2 is SYDVKM. V was cut by 3 bases and J by 3 bases, with 11 bases left in between. CDR3 region: CASSFWGAKETQYF. The CDR3 DNA is TGTGCCAGCAGTTTTTGGGGGGCTAAAGAGACCCAGTACTTC.

V and J are TRBV28 and TRBJ2-3; D unclear. V gave up 8 bases and J gave up 2 bases, with 8 bases separating them. The germline V gene encodes CDR1 MDHEN and CDR2 SYDVKM. This CDR3 is 12 amino acids long. CDR3 nucleotide sequence: TGTGCCAGCGGCAAGATCACAGATACGCAGTATTTT. The encoded protein is CASGKITDTQYF.

The count of this clone is one. The chain combines TRBV6-6 with TRBJ1-5; D ambiguous. Germline V CDR1 and CDR2: MNHNY, SVGAGI (reference sequence). This CDR3 spans 13 amino acids. Trimming took off 7 bases at V and 7 bases at J, with 14 bases between the two ends. As DNA, the CDR3 is TGTGCCAGCACGGGCCTCTCAGGCCAGCCCCAGCATTTT. This encodes CASTGLSGQPQHF.

V and J are TRBV28 and TRBJ2-7; D call uncertain. Per the germline V gene, CDR1 is MDHEN and CDR2 is SYDVKM. The CDR3 length is 15 residues. Trimming stripped 7 bases from V and 7 bases from J, with 23 bases between. CDR3 protein: CASILNPSFVGEQYF. DNA of the CDR3: TGTGCCAGCATCCTAAACCCTTCCTTCGTCGGGGAGCAGTACTTC.

The sample holds many counts of this clone. V is TRBV4-1 and J is TRBJ1-1; TRBD1 is a possible D gene (6 bases). The length of the CDR3 is 18 residues. From germline, CDR1 is MGHRA and CDR2 YSYEKL. V shed 4 bases and J shed 0 bases, with 21 bases lying between them. The CDR3 loop is CASSRRGRDTGMNTEAFF. DNA of the CDR3: TGCGCCAGCAGCCGCAGGGGTAGGGATACAGGGATGAACACTGAAGCTTTCTTT.

Notes on this clone: One end of the junction is discordant with germline, which a read error may explain. The chain is built from TRBV2 and TRBJ2-3, with 12 nucleotides matching TRBD1. This CDR3 spans 16 amino acids. Germline-derived CDR1 and CDR2 are SNHLY and FYNNEI. Written as DNA, the CDR3 is TGTGCCAGCAGCGAAGGGACAGGGGGCCGAGGAGATACGCAGTATTTT. Translation: CASSEGTGGRGDTQYF.

The gene calls are TRBV18 and TRBJ2-3; TRBD1 matches at 8 bases. Germline CDR1 is KGHSH and CDR2 is LQKENI. Trimming at V came to 5 bases and at J to 2 bases, leaving 3 bases not matched to a gene. The CDR3 is made up of 14 amino acids. CDR3 nucleotide sequence: TGTGCCAGCTCAATGGGACAGGTCACAGATACGCAGTATTTT. Encoded protein: CASSMGQVTDTQYF.

This chain uses TRBV28 with TRBJ2-7, with 8 positions matching TRBD2. The length of the CDR3 is 16 residues. Per germline, CDR1 MDHEN and CDR2 SYDVKM. V shed 2 bases, J shed 3 bases, and the junction held 9 bases outside the gene matches. The CDR3 nucleotides read TGTGCCAGCAGTTTAATCACTAGCGGAGACGACTACGAGCAGTACTTC. It yields the protein CASSLITSGDDYEQYF.

This clone was seen many times. The rearrangement links TRBV27 to TRBJ2-6; D unclear. This CDR3 has 16 amino acids. Germline V gene data show CDR1 as MNHEY and CDR2 as SMNVEV (reference sequence). Trimming took off 3 bases at V and 0 bases at J, with 9 bases between the two ends. The CDR3 here is CASSFRLTSGANVLTF. The CDR3 DNA follows: TGTGCCAGCAGTTTCCGACTGACCTCTGGGGCCAACGTCCTGACTTTC.

The V call is TRBV2, the J call TRBJ1-2; 7 bases align to TRBD1. Trimming took 7 bases from V and 5 from J; bases not matched to a gene: 7. CDR3 length equals 13 residues. Germline V gives CDR1 SNHLY, CDR2 FYNNEI. The CDR3 sequence is CASNRQGQYGYTF. DNA for the CDR3: TGTGCCAGCAATCGACAGGGCCAGTATGGCTACACCTTC.

The V call is TRBV5-4, the J call TRBJ2-7; 7 positions agree with TRBD2. V shed 0 bases, J shed 5 bases, and the junction held 8 bases outside the gene matches. Germline CDR1 is SGHNT and CDR2 is YYREEE (reference sequence). This CDR3 is built from 15 residues. This CDR3 is CASSLAHVAGDEQYF. The CDR3 nucleotides read TGTGCCAGCAGCTTGGCCCATGTAGCGGGCGACGAGCAGTACTTC. Drawing the rest from reference TRBV5-4 and TRBJ2-7, the complete variable domain is ETGVTQSPTHLIKTRGQQVTLRCSSQSGHNTVSWYQQALGQGPQFIFQYYREEENGRGNFPPRFSGLQFPNYSSELNVNALELDDSALYLCASSLAHVAGDEQYFGPGTRLTVT.

The V gene is TRBV6-4, the J gene TRBJ1-1; D gene uncertain. Germline CDR1 MRHNA, CDR2 SNTAGT. V was clipped by 8 bases and J by 1 base, with 11 bases between them. The CDR3 is 13 residues long. CDR3 nucleotide sequence: TGTGCCAGCCGGAGGGCTACGAACACTGAAGCTTTCTTT. Translated: CASRRATNTEAFF.

This sequence joins TRBV9 and TRBJ2-2, with 7 positions matching TRBD2. This CDR3 comprises 16 residues. The V gene's germline CDR1 is SGDLS and CDR2 YYNGEE. V lost 0 bases to trimming and J lost 3 bases; unmatched junction nucleotides: 5. CDR3 protein: CASSVAPSGDTGELFF. CDR3 nucleotide sequence: TGTGCCAGCAGCGTAGCCCCTAGCGGTGACACCGGGGAGCTGTTTTTT.

As regards this clone: Other DNA sequences of this sample code for an identical CDR3. The V gene is TRBV18, the J gene TRBJ2-2, with TRBD2 matching 7 bases. J gave up 0 bases and V 0 bases, and 1 base lay outside the gene matches. The CDR3 extends over 16 amino acids. The germline V gene has CDR1 KGHSH and CDR2 LQKENI. This chain's CDR3 is CASSPPGLANTGELFF. Written as DNA, the CDR3 is TGTGCCAGCTCACCACCCGGACTAGCGAACACCGGGGAGCTGTTTTTT.

Comments on this clone: It is likely a read error: a sequence one base away is far more abundant. The rearrangement uses TRBV28 and TRBJ1-5, with TRBD1 matching 8 bases. The CDR3 spans 15 residues. CDR1 is MDHEN, CDR2 SYDVKM, per germline. Germline trimming cut 6 bases from V and 0 bases from J; bases unmatched to any gene: 4. The CDR3 DNA reads as TGTGCCAGCAGGGGGACAGGTTATAGCAATCAGCCCCAGCATTTT. This sequence encodes CASRGTGYSNQPQHF. Combining the CDR3 with reference TRBV28 and TRBJ1-5 gives the whole variable domain DVKVTQSSRYLVKRTGEKVFLECVQDMDHENMFWYRQDPGLGLRLIYFSYDVKMKEKGDIPEGYSVSREKKERFSLILESASTNQTSMYLCASRGTGYSNQPQHFGDGTRLSIL.

The rearrangement joins TRBV5-1 to TRBJ2-1; 7 bases are a match to TRBD1. The CDR3 extends over 15 amino acids. V lost 5 bases to trimming and J lost 0 bases; unmatched junction nucleotides: 5. Germline CDR1 SGHRS, CDR2 YFSETQ. CDR3 amino acids: CASRQTGTSYNEQFF. The CDR3 nucleotides read TGCGCCAGCAGACAGACAGGGACCTCCTACAATGAGCAGTTCTTC.

This clone was observed a few times. The V gene is TRBV4-1, the J gene TRBJ2-3; D may correspond to TRBD1 or TRBD2 (5 bases each). This CDR3 is built from 17 residues. Trimming pared 3 bases from V and 1 base from J, leaving 17 bases between. CDR1 MGHRA and CDR2 YSYEKL come from the germline V gene. CDR3 loop: CASSQRGFAGGTDTQYF. DNA of the CDR3: TGCGCCAGCAGCCAGAGGGGCTTTGCCGGGGGCACAGATACGCAGTATTTT.

This clone has more than one count but fewer than ten. The V and J genes are TRBV9 and TRBJ1-3, with 7 positions matching TRBD1. Germline V gives CDR1 SGDLS, CDR2 YYNGEE. This CDR3 region has 16 residues. V was clipped by 3 bases and J by 8 bases; unmatched bases: 14. The CDR3 spells CASSDRDRARGDTIYF. In DNA, the CDR3 is TGTGCCAGCAGCGACCGCGACAGGGCCAGGGGGGACACCATATATTTT.

The chain recombines TRBV6-5 with TRBJ2-5; D call uncertain. V was pared by 3 bases and J by 2 bases, with 10 bases between. CDR3 size: 14 residues. Germline CDR1 reads MNHEY; CDR2 reads SVGAGI. The CDR3 sequence is CASSYQAVQETQYF. CDR3 DNA sequence: TGTGCCAGCAGTTATCAGGCAGTTCAAGAGACCCAGTACTTC.